This TCR beta chain was captured in a study of metastatic and nonmetastatic thyroid tumors (dated by TCRdb to about 2020). As for the study more broadly: Repertoires from peripheral blood and from tumor or nodule tissue samples of malignant and benign thyroid patients were compared. On the study overall, not on this receptor specifically: TCR beta diversity was reported as significantly higher in malignant tumors than in benign nodules, in both blood and tumor samples.

No patient had received any treatment before thyroid surgery. Patient clinical samples collected from about 2011 to 2018 were retrospectively analysed using T-cell receptor beta sequencing. This clone was picked up many times. What antigen it recognizes has not been identified. Base-call qualities are not available, and no considerably larger clone is one nucleotide away. The protocol used for the library was PCR. The data were produced on an Illumina HiSeq 4000. High-throughput sequencing was used to profile the TCR beta-chain CDR3 region of each patient. The paper's data handling went like this. Drawing on CDR3 differences between clinicopathological groups, the researchers built a classifier meant to tell apart patients with distant-metastatic papillary thyroid cancer. To measure repertoire diversity the researchers used the Shannon index, while the Morisita-Horn index served to gauge how similar the tumor and blood repertoires were. The raw public data were reprocessed by TCRdb itself: fastp quality trimming at Q25, MiXCR clonotype calling, in-frame beta chains only. These V and J calls derive from TCRdb rather than the authors' analysis. The sample table shows approximately 69,000 clones, and 11% to 15% are seen once. The ten top clones hold more than 6.5% of the sample.

V drops 0 bases and J drops 5 bases, leaving 10 bases in between. Via the germline V gene, CDR1 is MNHEY and CDR2 SVGAGI. Reading from cysteine to phenylalanine, the CDR3 counts 14 amino acids. Of all the DNA, just the CDR3 is kept, 42 bases in frame from base 1. The specimen was blood. The sequence derives from a male donor with papillary thyroid cancer or a benign thyroid nodule (not recorded which). Some clones in this sample may be carry-over from other donors' samples. The chain was built from TRBV6-5 and TRBJ2-5; the D gene cannot be resolved reliably. The CDR3 corresponds to CASSYSGVWETQYF. The bases are TGTGCCAGCAGTTACTCTGGGGTTTGGGAGACCCAGTACTTC.